What follows are 5 T cell receptor beta chains derived from one specimen sequenced in a study of OX40 agonist ivuxolimab in advanced cancers. The protocol was immunoSEQ multiplex PCR, while the TCRdb copy is restricted to in-frame clones and leaves out a portion. The table lists about 94,000 clones, 80% to 90% of them singletons, with about 0.3% in the top ten. Material: CD4+ or CD8+ T cells sorted from blood, obtained in a trial of the OX40 agonist ivuxolimab. The receptor source for this set is an adult with an advanced solid tumor such as melanoma, head and neck, liver or kidney cancer.

The chain joins TRBV30 to TRBJ1-2; 9 bases line up with TRBD1. The length of the CDR3 is 14 residues. Trimming took 1 base from V and 5 from J; bases not matched to a gene: 5. Germline CDR1 and CDR2: GTSNPN and SVGIG (reference sequence). The DNA of the CDR3 is TGTGCCTGGAGTGGAGACAGGGGGGGGTATGGCTACACCTTC. Amino acid sequence: CAWSGDRGGYGYTF.

V usage is TRBV6-5 and J usage is TRBJ2-3; 8 nucleotides align to TRBD1. Germline CDR1 reads MNHEY; CDR2 reads SVGAGI. J lost 2 bases, V lost 4 bases, and 2 bases had no gene match. The CDR3 is 14 amino acids. The CDR3 here is CASSWTGNTDTQYF. DNA of the CDR3: TGTGCCAGCAGTTGGACAGGGAACACAGATACGCAGTATTTT.

CDR3 coding DNA: TGTGCCACCCGAGGGTATGGAGGGCCCGAGCAGTACTTC. Its translation is CATRGYGGPEQYF. This rearrangement joins TRBV7-3 to TRBJ2-7; a possible D gene is TRBD2 (6 bases). There are 13 residues in the CDR3. The germline CDR1 and CDR2 sequences are SGHTA and FQGTGA. Trimming stripped 10 bases from V and 6 bases from J, with 19 bases between.

The chain employs TRBV5-4 and TRBJ2-7, with TRBD1 identical over 7 bases. The CDR3 spans 15 residues. Trimming removed 5 bases from V and 0 bases from J; junction bases left unmatched: 8. Germline-derived CDR1 and CDR2 are SGHNT and YYREEE (reference sequence). In DNA form, the CDR3 reads TGTGCCAGCAGTACCGGGACAGCTAGCTCCTACGAGCAGTACTTC. Its protein product is CASSTGTASSYEQYF.

The chain joins TRBV7-2 to TRBJ2-3, with D possibly being TRBD2 (6 bases). The CDR3 spans 14 residues. The V end was cut by 5 bases, the J end by 0 bases, with 9 bases between. Germline assignment: CDR1 SGHTA and CDR2 FQGNSA. The CDR3 bases are TGTGCCAGCAGCGCGGGGACTAGCACAGATACGCAGTATTTT. This codes for CASSAGTSTDTQYF.